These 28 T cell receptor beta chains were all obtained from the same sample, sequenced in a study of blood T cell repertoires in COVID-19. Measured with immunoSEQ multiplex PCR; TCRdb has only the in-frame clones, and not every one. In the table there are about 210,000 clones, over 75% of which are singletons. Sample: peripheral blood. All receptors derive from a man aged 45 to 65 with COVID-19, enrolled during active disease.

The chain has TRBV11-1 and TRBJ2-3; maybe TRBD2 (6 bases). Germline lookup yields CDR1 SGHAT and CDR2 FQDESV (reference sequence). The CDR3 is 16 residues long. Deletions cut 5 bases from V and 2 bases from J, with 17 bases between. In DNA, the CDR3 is TGTGCCAGCAGCCCTAGTGGGGGGAAGGTCACAGATACGCAGTATTTT. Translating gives CASSPSGGKVTDTQYF.

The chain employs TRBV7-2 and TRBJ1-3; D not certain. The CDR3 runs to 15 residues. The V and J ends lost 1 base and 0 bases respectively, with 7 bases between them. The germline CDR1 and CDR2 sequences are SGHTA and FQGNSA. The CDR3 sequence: CASSLGPSSGNTIYF. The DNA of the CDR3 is TGTGCCAGCAGCTTAGGACCTAGCTCTGGAAACACCATATATTTT. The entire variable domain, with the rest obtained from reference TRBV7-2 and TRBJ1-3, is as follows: GAGVSQSPSNKVTEKGKDVELRCDPISGHTALYWYRQSLGQGLEFLIYFQGNSAPDKSGLPSDRFSAERTGGSVSTLTIQRTQQEDSAVYLCASSLGPSSGNTIYFGEGSWLTVV.

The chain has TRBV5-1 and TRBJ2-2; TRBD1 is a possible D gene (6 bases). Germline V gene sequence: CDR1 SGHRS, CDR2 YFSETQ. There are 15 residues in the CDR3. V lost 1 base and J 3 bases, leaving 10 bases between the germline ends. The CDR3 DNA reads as TGCGCCAGCAGCTTGCGACAGGACTACACCGGGGAGCTGTTTTTT. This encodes CASSLRQDYTGELFF.

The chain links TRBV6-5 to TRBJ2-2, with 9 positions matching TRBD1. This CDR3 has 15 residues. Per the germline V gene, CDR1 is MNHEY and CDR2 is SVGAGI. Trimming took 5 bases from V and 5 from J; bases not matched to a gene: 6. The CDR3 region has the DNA TGTGCCAGCAGTCCCCGGACAGGGGCTACCGGGGAGCTGTTTTTT. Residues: CASSPRTGATGELFF.

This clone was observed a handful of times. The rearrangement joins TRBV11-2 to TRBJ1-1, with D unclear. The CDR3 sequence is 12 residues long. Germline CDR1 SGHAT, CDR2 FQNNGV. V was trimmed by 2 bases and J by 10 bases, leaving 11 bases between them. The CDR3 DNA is TGTGCCAGCAGCTTAAGTGGCCTTGGAGCTTTCTTT. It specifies CASSLSGLGAFF.

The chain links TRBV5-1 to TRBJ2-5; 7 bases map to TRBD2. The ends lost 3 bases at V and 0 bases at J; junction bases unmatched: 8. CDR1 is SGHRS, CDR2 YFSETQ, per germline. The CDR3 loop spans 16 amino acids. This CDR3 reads CASSSRRDYYQETQYF. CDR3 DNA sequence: TGCGCCAGCAGCTCCCGCCGGGACTACTACCAAGAGACCCAGTACTTC.

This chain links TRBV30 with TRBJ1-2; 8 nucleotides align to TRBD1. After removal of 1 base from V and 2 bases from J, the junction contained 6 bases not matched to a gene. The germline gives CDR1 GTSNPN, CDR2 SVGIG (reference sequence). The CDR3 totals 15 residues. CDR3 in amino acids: CAWSAPGQANYGYTF. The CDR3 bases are TGTGCCTGGAGTGCTCCGGGACAGGCCAACTATGGCTACACCTTC. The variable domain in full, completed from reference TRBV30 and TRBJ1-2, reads SQTIHQWPATLVQPVGSPLSLECTVEGTSNPNLYWYRQAAGRGLQLLFYSVGIGQISSEVPQNLSASRPQDRQFILSSKKLLLSDSGFYLCAWSAPGQANYGYTFGSGTRLTVV.

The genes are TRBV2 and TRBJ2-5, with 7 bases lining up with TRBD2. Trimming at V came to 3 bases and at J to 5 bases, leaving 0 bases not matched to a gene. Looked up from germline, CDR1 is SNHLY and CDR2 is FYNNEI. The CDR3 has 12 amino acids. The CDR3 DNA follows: TGTGCCAGCAGTGACGGGGGGGAGACCCAGTACTTC. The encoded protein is CASSDGGETQYF.

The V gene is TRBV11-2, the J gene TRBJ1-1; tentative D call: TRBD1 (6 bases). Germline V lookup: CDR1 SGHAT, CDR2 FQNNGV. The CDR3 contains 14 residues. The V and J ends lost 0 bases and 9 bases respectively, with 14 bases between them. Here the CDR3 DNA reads TGTGCCAGCAGCTTAGAGTTCCGACAGGCGAAAGCTTTCTTT. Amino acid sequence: CASSLEFRQAKAFF.

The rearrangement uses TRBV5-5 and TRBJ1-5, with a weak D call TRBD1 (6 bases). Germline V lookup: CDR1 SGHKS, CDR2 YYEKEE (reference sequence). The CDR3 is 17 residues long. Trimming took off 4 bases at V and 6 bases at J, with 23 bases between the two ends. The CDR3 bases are TGTGCCAGCAGCCTCGTATGGGGGGGCCCGATCGGTCAGCCCCAGCATTTT. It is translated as CASSLVWGGPIGQPQHF.

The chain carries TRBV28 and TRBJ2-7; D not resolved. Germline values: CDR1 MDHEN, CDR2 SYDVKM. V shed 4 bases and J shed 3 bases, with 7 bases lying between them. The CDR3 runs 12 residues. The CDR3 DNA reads TGTGCCAGCAGTTACATTAACTACGAGCAGTACTTC. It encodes CASSYINYEQYF.

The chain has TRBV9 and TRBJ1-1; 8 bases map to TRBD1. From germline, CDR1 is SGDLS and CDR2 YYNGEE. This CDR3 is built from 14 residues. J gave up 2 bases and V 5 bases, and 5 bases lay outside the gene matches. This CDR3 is CASSHDRGNTEAFF. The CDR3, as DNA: TGTGCCAGCAGTCATGACAGGGGAAACACTGAAGCTTTCTTT.

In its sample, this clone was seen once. This CDR3 reads CASSEEGQGHGRSSPLHF. The CDR3, as DNA: TGTGCCAGCAGTGAAGAGGGCCAGGGTCACGGACGGTCTTCACCCCTCCACTTT. The genes are TRBV2 and TRBJ1-6; D is perhaps TRBD1 (5 bases). Germline assignment: CDR1 SNHLY and CDR2 FYNNEI. The CDR3 has 18 amino acids. V was cut by 1 base and J by 9 bases, with 22 bases left in between.

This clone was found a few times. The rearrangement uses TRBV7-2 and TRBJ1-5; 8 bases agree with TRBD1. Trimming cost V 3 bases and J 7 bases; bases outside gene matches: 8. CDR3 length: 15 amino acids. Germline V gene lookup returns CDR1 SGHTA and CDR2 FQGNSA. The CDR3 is CASSFSRTGSQPQHF. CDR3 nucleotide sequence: TGTGCCAGCAGCTTTTCTCGGACAGGGTCACAGCCCCAGCATTTT.

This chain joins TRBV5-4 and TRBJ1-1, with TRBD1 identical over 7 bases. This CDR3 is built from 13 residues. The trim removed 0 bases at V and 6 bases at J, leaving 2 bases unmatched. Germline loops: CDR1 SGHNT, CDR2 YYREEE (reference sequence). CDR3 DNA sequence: TGTGCCAGCAGCTTGGAGGGGGCCCCTGAAGCTTTCTTT. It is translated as CASSLEGAPEAFF.

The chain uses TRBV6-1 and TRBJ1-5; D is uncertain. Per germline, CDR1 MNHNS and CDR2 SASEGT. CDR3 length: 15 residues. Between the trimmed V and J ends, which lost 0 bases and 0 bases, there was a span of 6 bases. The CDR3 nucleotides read TGTGCCAGCAGTGAAGCCGGGAATAGCAATCAGCCCCAGCATTTT. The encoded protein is CASSEAGNSNQPQHF.

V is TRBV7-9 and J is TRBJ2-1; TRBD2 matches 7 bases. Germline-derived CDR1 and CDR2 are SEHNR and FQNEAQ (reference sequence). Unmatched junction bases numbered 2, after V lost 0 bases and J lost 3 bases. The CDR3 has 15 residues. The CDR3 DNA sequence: TGTGCCAGCAGCTTAGCTCCGGGAGGCTACAATGAGCAGTTCTTC. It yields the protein CASSLAPGGYNEQFF.

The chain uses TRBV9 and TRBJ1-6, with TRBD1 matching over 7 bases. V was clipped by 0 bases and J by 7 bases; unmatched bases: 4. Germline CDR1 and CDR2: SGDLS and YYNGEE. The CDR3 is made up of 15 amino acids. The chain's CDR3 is CASSVGGQRNSPLHF. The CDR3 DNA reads TGTGCCAGCAGCGTAGGGGGACAGCGGAATTCACCCCTCCACTTT.

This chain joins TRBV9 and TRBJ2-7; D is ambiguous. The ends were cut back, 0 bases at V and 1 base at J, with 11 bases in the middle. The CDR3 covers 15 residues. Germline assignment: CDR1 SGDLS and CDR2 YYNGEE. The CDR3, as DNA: TGTGCCAGCAGCGTAGATCCCTCCGCGTCCTACGAGCAGTACTTC. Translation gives CASSVDPSASYEQYF.

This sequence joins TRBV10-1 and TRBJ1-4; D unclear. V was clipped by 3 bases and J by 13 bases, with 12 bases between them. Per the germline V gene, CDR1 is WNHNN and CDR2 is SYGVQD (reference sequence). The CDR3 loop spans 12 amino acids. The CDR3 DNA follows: TGCGCCAGCAGTGATGAGGCATCTGGACTGTTTTTT. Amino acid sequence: CASSDEASGLFF.

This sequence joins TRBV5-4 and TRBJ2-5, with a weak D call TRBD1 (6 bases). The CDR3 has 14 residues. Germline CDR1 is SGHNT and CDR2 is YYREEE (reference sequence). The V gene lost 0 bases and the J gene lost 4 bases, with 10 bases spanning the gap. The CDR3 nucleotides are TGTGCCAGCAGCTTGGGGACAGTATTAGAGACCCAGTACTTC. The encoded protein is CASSLGTVLETQYF. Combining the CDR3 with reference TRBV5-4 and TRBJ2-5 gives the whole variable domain ETGVTQSPTHLIKTRGQQVTLRCSSQSGHNTVSWYQQALGQGPQFIFQYYREEENGRGNFPPRFSGLQFPNYSSELNVNALELDDSALYLCASSLGTVLETQYFGPGTRLLVL.

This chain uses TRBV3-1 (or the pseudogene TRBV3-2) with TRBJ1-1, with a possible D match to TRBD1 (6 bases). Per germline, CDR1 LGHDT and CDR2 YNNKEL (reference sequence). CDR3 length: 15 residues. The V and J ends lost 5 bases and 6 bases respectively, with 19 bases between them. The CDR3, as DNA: TGTGCCAGCAGCTACACCGGGACACGGGCCCCTGAAGCTTTCTTT. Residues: CASSYTGTRAPEAFF.

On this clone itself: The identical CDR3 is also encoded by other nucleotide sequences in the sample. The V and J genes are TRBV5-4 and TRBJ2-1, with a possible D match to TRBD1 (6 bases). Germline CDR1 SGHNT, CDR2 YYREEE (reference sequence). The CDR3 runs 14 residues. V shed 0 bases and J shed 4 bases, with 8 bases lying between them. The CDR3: CASSLGTAYNEQFF. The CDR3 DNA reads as TGTGCCAGCAGCTTGGGGACAGCTTACAATGAGCAGTTCTTC.

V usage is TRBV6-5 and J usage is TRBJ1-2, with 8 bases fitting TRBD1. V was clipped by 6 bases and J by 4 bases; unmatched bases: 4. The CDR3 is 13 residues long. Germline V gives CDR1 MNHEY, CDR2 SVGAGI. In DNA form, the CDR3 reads TGTGCCAGCAGCCGAGACAGGGGCTATGGCTACACCTTC. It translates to CASSRDRGYGYTF.

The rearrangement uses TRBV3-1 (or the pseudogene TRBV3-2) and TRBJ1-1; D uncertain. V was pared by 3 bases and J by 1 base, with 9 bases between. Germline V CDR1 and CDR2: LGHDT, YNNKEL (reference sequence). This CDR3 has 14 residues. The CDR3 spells CASSHDRWNTEAFF. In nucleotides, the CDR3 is TGTGCCAGCAGCCACGATCGGTGGAACACTGAAGCTTTCTTT.

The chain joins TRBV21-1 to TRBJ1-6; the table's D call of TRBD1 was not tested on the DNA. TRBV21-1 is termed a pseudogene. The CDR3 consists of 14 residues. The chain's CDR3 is CASSTRDSNSPLHF. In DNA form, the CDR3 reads TGTGCCAGCAGCACCCGGGACAGTAATTCACCCCTCCACTTT.

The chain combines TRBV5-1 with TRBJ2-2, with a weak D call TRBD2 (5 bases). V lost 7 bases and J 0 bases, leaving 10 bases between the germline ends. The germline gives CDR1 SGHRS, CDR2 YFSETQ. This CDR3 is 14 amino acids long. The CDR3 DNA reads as TGCGCCAGCGCTAGCACCCCGAACACCGGGGAGCTGTTTTTT. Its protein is CASASTPNTGELFF.

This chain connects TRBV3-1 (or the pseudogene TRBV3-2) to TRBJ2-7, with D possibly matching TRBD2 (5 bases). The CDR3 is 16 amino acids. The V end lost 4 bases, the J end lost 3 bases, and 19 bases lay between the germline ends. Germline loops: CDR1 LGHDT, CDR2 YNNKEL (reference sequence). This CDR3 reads CASSPTGVAWGYEQYF. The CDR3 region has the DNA TGTGCCAGCAGCCCGACCGGGGTAGCATGGGGCTACGAGCAGTACTTC.